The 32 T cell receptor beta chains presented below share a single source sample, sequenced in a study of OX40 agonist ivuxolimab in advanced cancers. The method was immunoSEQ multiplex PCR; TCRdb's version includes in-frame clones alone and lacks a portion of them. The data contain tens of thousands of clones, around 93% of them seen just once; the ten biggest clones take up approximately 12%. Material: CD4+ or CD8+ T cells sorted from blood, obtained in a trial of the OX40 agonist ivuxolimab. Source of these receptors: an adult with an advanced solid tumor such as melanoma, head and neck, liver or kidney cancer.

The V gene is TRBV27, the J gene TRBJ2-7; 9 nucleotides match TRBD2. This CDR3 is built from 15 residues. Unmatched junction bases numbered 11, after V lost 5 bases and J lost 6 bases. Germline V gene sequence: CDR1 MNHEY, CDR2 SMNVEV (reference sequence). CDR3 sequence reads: CASSPTGAGGLEQYF. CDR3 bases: TGTGCCAGCAGTCCCACCGGGGCGGGAGGGCTCGAGCAGTACTTC.

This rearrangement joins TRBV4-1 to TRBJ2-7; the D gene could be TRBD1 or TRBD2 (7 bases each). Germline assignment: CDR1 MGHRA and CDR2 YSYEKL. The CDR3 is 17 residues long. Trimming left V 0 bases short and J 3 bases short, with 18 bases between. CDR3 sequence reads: CASSQDLQGEGRYEQYF. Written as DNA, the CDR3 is TGCGCCAGCAGCCAAGATCTTCAGGGGGAGGGCCGCTACGAGCAGTACTTC.

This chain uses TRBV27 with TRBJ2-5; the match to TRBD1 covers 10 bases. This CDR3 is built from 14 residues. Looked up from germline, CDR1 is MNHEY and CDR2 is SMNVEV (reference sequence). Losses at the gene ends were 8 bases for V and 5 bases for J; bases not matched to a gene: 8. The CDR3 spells CASVQTGGDETQYF. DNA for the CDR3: TGTGCCAGCGTCCAGACAGGGGGCGATGAGACCCAGTACTTC.

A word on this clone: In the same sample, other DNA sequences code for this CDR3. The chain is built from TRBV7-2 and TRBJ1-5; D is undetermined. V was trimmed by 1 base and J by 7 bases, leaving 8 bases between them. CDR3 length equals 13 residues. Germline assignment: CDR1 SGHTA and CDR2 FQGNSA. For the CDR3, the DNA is TGTGCCAGCAGCTTAGACGTTGGGCAGCCCCAGCATTTT. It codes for CASSLDVGQPQHF.

Written as DNA, the CDR3 is TGTGCCAGCAGCCATAGCGGGAGCTCCTACGAGCAGTACTTC. Its protein is CASSHSGSSYEQYF. The genes are TRBV4-2 and TRBJ2-7; 9 bases align to TRBD2. The CDR3 sequence is 14 residues long. J gave up 0 bases and V 3 bases, and 0 bases lay outside the gene matches. Germline V gives CDR1 LGHNA, CDR2 YNFKEQ.

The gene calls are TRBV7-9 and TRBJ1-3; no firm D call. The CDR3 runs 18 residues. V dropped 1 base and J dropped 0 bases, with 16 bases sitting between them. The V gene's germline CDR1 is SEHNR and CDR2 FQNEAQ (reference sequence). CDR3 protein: CASSLVVQVLNSGNTIYF. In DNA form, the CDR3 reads TGTGCCAGCAGCTTAGTTGTTCAGGTCCTTAACTCTGGAAACACCATATATTTT.

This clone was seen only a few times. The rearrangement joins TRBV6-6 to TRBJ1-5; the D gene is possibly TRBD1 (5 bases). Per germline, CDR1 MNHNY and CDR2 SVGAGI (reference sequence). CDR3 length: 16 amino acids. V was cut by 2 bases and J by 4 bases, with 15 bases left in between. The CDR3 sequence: CASSYGQSGPNQPQHF. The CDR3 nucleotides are TGTGCCAGCAGTTACGGGCAATCAGGGCCTAATCAGCCCCAGCATTTT.

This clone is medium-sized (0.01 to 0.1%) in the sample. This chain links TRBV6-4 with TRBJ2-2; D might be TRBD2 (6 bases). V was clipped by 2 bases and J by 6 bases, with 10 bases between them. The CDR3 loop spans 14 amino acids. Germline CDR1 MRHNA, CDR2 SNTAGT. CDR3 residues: CASSDTTSSGELFF. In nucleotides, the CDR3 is TGTGCCAGCAGTGACACGACTAGTTCCGGGGAGCTGTTTTTT.

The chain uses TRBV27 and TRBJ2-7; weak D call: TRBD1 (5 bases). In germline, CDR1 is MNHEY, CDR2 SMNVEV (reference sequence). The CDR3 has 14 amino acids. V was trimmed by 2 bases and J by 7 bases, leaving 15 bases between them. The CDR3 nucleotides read TGTGCCAGCAGTTTAAAGGTGACAGCTAGTGAGCAGTACTTC. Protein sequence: CASSLKVTASEQYF.

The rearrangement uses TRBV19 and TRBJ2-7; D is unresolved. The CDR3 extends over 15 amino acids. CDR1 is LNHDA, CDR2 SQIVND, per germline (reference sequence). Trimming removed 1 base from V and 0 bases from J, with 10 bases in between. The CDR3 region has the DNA TGTGCCAGTAGTATAGGAGTTCATAGCTCCTACGAGCAGTACTTC. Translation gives CASSIGVHSSYEQYF.

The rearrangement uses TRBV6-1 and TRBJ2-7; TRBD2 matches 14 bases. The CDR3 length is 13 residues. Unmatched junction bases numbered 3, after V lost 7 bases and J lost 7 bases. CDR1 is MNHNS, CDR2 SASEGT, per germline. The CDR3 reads CASIGLAGGEQYF. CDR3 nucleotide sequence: TGTGCCAGCATCGGACTAGCGGGGGGTGAGCAGTACTTC.

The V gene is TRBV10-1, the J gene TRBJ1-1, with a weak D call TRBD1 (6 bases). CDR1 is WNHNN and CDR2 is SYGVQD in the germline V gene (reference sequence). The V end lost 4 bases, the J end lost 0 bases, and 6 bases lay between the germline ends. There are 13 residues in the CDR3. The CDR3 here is CASSGTVNTEAFF. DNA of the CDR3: TGCGCCAGCAGTGGGACAGTGAACACTGAAGCTTTCTTT.

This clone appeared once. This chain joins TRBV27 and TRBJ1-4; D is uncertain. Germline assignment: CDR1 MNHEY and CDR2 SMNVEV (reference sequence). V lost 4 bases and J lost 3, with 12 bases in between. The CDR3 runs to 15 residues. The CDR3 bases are TGTGCCAGCAGTTACTCCGGAAACCCTAATGAAAAACTGTTTTTT. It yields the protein CASSYSGNPNEKLFF.

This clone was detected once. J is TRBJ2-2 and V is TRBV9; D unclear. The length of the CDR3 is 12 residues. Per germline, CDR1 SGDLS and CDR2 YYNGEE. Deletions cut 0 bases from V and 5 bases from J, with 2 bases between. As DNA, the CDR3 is TGTGCCAGCAGCGTAGTGACCGGGGAGCTGTTTTTT. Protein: CASSVVTGELFF. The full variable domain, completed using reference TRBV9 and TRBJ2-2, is DSGVTQTPKHLITATGQRVTLRCSPRSGDLSVYWYQQSLDQGLQFLIQYYNGEERAKGNILERFSAQQFPDLHSELNLSSLELGDSALYFCASSVVTGELFFGEGSRLTVL.

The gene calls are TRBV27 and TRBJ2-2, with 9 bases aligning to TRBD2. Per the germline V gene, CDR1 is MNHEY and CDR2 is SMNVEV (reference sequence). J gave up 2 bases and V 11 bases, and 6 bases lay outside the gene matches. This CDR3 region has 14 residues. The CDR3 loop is CASAGGANTGELFF. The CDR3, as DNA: TGTGCCTCAGCGGGGGGCGCCAACACCGGGGAGCTGTTTTTT.

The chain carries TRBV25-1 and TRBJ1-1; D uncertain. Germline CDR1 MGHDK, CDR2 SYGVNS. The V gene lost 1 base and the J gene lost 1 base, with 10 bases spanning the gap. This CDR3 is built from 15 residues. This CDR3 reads CASSESEHWNTEAFF. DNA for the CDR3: TGTGCCAGCAGTGAATCCGAACACTGGAACACTGAAGCTTTCTTT.

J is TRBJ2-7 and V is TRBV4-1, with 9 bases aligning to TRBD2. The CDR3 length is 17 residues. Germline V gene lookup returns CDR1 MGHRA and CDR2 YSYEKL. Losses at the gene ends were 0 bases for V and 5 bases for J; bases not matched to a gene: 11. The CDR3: CASSQDDMGAGGDEQYF. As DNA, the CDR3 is TGCGCCAGCAGCCAAGACGACATGGGCGCGGGAGGGGACGAGCAGTACTTC.

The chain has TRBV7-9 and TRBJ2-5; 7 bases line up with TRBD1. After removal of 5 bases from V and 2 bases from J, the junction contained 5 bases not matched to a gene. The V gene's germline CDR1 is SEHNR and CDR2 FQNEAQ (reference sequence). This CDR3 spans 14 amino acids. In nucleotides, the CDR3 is TGTGCCAGCAGCGAAGGGGGCAGACAAGAGACCCAGTACTTC. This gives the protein CASSEGGRQETQYF.

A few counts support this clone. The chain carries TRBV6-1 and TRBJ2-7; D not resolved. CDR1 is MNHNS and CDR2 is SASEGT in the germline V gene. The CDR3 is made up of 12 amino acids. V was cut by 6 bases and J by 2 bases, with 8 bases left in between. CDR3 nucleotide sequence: TGTGCCAGCAGCCTTGCCCCCTACGAGCAGTACTTC. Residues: CASSLAPYEQYF.

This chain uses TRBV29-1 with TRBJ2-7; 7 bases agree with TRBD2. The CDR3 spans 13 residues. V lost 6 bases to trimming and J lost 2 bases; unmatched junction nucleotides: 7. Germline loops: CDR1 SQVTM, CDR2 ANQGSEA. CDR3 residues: CSVAAGATYEQYF. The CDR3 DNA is TGCAGCGTCGCCGCGGGAGCTACCTACGAGCAGTACTTC.

CDR3 region: CATGETGLYNEQFF. The CDR3 bases are TGTGCCACTGGGGAGACAGGACTCTACAATGAGCAGTTCTTC. The chain uses TRBV5-4 and TRBJ2-1, with a tentative D call TRBD1 (6 bases). CDR1 SGHNT and CDR2 YYREEE come from the germline V gene (reference sequence). There are 14 residues in the CDR3. V was cut by 9 bases and J by 3 bases, with 16 bases left in between.

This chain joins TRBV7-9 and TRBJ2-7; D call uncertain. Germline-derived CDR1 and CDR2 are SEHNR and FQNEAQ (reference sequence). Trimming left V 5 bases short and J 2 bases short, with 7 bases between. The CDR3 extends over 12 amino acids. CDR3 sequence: CASSLTAYEQYF. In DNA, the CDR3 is TGTGCCAGCAGCCTTACAGCCTACGAGCAGTACTTC.

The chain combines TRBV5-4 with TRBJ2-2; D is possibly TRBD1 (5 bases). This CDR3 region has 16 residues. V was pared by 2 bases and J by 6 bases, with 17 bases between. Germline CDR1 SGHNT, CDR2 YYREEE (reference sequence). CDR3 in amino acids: CASSLSPRAVAGELFF. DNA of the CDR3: TGTGCCAGCAGCTTATCCCCCAGGGCGGTTGCCGGGGAGCTGTTTTTT. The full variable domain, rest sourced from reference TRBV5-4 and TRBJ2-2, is ETGVTQSPTHLIKTRGQQVTLRCSSQSGHNTVSWYQQALGQGPQFIFQYYREEENGRGNFPPRFSGLQFPNYSSELNVNALELDDSALYLCASSLSPRAVAGELFFGEGSRLTVL.

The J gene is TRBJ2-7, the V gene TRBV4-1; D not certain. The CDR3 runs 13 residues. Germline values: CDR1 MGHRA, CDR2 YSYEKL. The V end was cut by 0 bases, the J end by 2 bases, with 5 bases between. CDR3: CASSQDRTYEQYF. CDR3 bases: TGCGCCAGCAGCCAAGATCGCACCTACGAGCAGTACTTC.

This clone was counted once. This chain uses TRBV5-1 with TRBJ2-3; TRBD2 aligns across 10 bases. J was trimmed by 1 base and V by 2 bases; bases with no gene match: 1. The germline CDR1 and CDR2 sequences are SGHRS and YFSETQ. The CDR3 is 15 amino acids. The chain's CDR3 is CASSFTSGGTDTQYF. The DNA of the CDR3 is TGCGCCAGCAGCTTCACTAGCGGGGGCACAGATACGCAGTATTTT.

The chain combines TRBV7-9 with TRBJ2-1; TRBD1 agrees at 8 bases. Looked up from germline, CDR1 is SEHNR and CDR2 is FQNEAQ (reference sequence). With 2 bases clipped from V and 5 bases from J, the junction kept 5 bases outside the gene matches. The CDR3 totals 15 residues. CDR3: CASSLIGQGDNEQFF. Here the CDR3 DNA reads TGTGCCAGCAGCTTAATTGGACAGGGAGACAATGAGCAGTTCTTC.

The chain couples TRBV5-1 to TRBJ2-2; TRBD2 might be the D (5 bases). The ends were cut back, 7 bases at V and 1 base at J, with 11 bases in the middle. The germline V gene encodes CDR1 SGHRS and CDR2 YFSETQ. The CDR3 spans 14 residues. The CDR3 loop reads CASGGGQNTGELFF. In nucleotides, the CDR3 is TGCGCCAGCGGCGGCGGGCAGAACACCGGGGAGCTGTTTTTT.

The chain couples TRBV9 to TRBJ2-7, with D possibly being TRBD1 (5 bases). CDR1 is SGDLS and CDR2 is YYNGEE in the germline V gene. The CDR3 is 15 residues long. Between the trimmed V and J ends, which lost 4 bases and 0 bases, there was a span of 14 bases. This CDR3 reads CASSPRADSSYEQYF. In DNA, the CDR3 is TGTGCCAGCAGCCCCAGGGCGGATAGCTCCTACGAGCAGTACTTC.

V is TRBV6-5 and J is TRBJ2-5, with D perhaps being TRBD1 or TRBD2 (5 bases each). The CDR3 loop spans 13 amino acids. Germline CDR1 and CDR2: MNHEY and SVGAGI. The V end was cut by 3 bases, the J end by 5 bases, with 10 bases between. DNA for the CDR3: TGTGCCAGCAGTTATTCGGGGCTCGAGACCCAGTACTTC. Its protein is CASSYSGLETQYF.

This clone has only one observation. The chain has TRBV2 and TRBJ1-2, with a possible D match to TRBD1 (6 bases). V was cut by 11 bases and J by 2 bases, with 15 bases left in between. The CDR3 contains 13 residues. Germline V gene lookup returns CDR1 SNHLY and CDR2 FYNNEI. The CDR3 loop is CALRRGQNYGYTF. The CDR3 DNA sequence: TGTGCCCTAAGGCGAGGACAGAACTATGGCTACACCTTC. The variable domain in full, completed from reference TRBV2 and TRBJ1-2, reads EPEVTQTPSHQVTQMGQEVILRCVPISNHLYFYWYRQILGQKVEFLVSFYNNEISEKSEIFDDQFSVERPDGSNFTLKIRSTKLEDSAMYFCALRRGQNYGYTFGSGTRLTVV.

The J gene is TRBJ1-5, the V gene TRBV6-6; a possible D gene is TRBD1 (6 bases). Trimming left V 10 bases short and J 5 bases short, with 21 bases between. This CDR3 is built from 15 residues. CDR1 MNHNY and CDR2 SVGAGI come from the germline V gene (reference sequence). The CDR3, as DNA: TGTGCCACCGGGATGCGCCCAGGGGCCGATCAGCCCCAGCATTTT. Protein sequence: CATGMRPGADQPQHF.

For the CDR3, the DNA is TGTGCCACCAGCAGGGGGAGGGGACAGGGAAATCAGCCCCAGCATTTT. Translated: CATSRGRGQGNQPQHF. The chain recombines TRBV15 with TRBJ1-5; the match to TRBD1 covers 9 bases. The CDR3 has 16 amino acids. Unmatched junction bases numbered 7, after V lost 3 bases and J lost 4 bases. Germline CDR1 is LNHNV and CDR2 is YYDKDF (reference sequence).